This T cell receptor beta chain was sequenced in a study of OX40 agonist ivuxolimab in advanced cancers. Generated by immunoSEQ multiplex PCR, the TCRdb table keeps only in-frame clones and is missing some. The sample records tens of thousands of clones, roughly nine tenths being singletons. Germline CDR1 reads SQVTM; CDR2 reads ANQGSEA. The V and J ends lost 7 bases and 0 bases respectively, with 10 bases between them. The CDR3 is made up of 13 amino acids. Source: CD4+ or CD8+ T cells sorted from blood, taken in a trial of the OX40 agonist ivuxolimab. The genes are TRBV29-1 and TRBJ2-1; D is tentatively TRBD1 or TRBD2 (7 bases each). The source of this sequence is an adult with an advanced solid tumor such as melanoma, head and neck, liver or kidney cancer. The CDR3 is CSGRGGSYNEQFF. The DNA for the CDR3 is TGCAGCGGCAGGGGGGGCTCCTACAATGAGCAGTTCTTC.